These T cell receptor beta chains were read from a single sample in a study of cytomegalovirus exposure and HLA in healthy donors. The data were produced by immunoSEQ multiplex PCR, yet TCRdb's version contains in-frame clones alone and is incomplete. The table records some 150,000 clones, about 83% of them present only once. The sequenced material came from PBMCs. These receptors came from a woman aged 25 to 39 in good health and CMV-seronegative. The CDR3 runs from the conserved cysteine through the conserved F or W.

>TRBJ2-7|TRBV5-1
CASSLAGSSREQYF
>TRBJ1-1|TRBV7-2
CASRTPGVHTEAFF
>TRBJ2-3|TRBV18
CASSPKTGADTQYF
>TRBJ1-5|TRBV4-2
CASSEGGGNQPQHF
>TRBJ2-7|TRBV19
CASSVTGSLYEQYF
>TRBJ1-6|TRBV27
CASSFGSSPLHF
>TRBJ1-2|TRBV6-5
CASSYASQGARGYTF
>TRBJ1-4|TRBV29-1
CSALPGATNEKLFF
>TRBJ2-2|TRBV10-3
CAITKNLPGNTGELFF
>TRBJ1-1|TRBV11-2
CASSTNRRDRVSEAFF